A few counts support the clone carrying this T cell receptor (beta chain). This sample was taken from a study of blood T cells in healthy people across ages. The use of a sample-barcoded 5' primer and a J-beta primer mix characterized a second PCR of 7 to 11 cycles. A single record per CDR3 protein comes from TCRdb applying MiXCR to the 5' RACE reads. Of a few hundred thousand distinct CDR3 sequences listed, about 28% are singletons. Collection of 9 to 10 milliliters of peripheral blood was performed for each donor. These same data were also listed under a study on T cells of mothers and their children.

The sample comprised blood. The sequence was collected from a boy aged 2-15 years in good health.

CDR3 sequence reads: CASKTTRSYEQYF. CDR3 coding DNA: TGTGCCAGCAAAACGACAAGGTCCTACGAGCAGTACTTC. V usage is TRBV12-3 or TRBV12-4 and J usage is TRBJ2-7; no reliable D call. V was trimmed by 7 bases and J by 1 base, leaving 11 bases between them. The CDR3 loop spans 13 amino acids.